This T cell receptor (beta chain) was sequenced during a study of T cell repertoires in cytomegalovirus infection. Study-wide points: The ex vivo response was dominated by HLA-C-restricted CMV-specific TCR beta clonotypes. Cumulated frequencies of public TCR beta families served to identify carriers of CMV plus the relevant HLA.

TCRdb re-called the reads with MiXCR, one entry per CDR3 protein. The sample consists of 700,000 to 850,000 distinct CDR3 sequences, about 30% of them appearing once. This CDR3 is 15 amino acids long. V shed 4 bases and J 12 bases; nucleotides not matched to a gene: 12. From germline, CDR1 is MNHEY and CDR2 SVGEGT. This clonotype was counted a few times. The antigen is undetermined. This chain joins TRBV6-2 or TRBV6-3 and TRBJ2-1; 10 nucleotides agree with TRBD1. The clonotype was recovered from a human donor in good health (CMV status not recorded). Some clones in this sample may be carry-over from other donors' samples. Sample: cultured CD8+ T cells from PBMCs, taken from culture after CMV antigen stimulation. The CDR3 here is CASSFSSGTGERQFF. CDR3 nucleotide sequence: TGTGCCAGCAGTTTTTCCTCCGGGACAGGGGAACGGCAGTTCTTC.